The next 10 T cell receptor beta chains were all read from a single sample in a study of blood T cell repertoires in COVID-19 (dated by TCRdb to 2020 to 2021). The library was prepared using the immunoSEQ multiplex PCR assay. TCRdb limited this immuneACCESS table to in-frame rearrangements with V and J called. A share of clones is missing; checked studies link under half to unresolved V genes, and the rest is unexplained. This sample holds 300,000 to 400,000 clones; around 86% were observed only once. The top ten hold roughly 5% of the sample. Sequenced material: PBMCs or T cells enriched from blood (not recorded which). The receptors originated from a man aged 60 to 69 who had recovered from COVID-19.

The V and J genes are TRBV2 and TRBJ1-5, with D perhaps TRBD1 (6 bases). CDR3 length: 14 amino acids. V was cut by 7 bases and J by 3 bases, with 13 bases left in between. Germline loops: CDR1 SNHLY, CDR2 FYNNEI. The DNA for the CDR3 is TGTGCCAGCAATCCGGACAGAAACAATCAGCCCCAGCATTTT. Protein sequence: CASNPDRNNQPQHF. The whole variable domain, remainder taken from reference TRBV2 and TRBJ1-5, is EPEVTQTPSHQVTQMGQEVILRCVPISNHLYFYWYRQILGQKVEFLVSFYNNEISEKSEIFDDQFSVERPDGSNFTLKIRSTKLEDSAMYFCASNPDRNNQPQHFGDGTRLSIL.

The chain carries TRBV2 and TRBJ1-6; no clear D gene. Trimming took 5 bases from V and 8 from J, leaving 7 bases between them. This CDR3 is 12 amino acids long. Germline V gene lookup returns CDR1 SNHLY and CDR2 FYNNEI. CDR3 amino acids: CASSLADSPLHF. As DNA, the CDR3 is TGTGCCAGCAGTTTGGCGGATTCACCCCTCCACTTT. The full variable domain, in which reference TRBV2 and TRBJ1-6 provide the parts outside the CDR3, is EPEVTQTPSHQVTQMGQEVILRCVPISNHLYFYWYRQILGQKVEFLVSFYNNEISEKSEIFDDQFSVERPDGSNFTLKIRSTKLEDSAMYFCASSLADSPLHFGNGTRLTVT.

The rearrangement links TRBV30 to TRBJ1-1; no reliable D call. Germline values: CDR1 GTSNPN, CDR2 SVGIG (reference sequence). This CDR3 spans 15 amino acids. Trimming stripped 0 bases from V and 4 bases from J, with 15 bases between. Here the CDR3 reads CAWSVQPLIGTEAFF. The CDR3 DNA reads as TGTGCCTGGAGTGTACAACCCCTTATTGGCACTGAAGCTTTCTTT.

This chain links TRBV7-9 with TRBJ1-1; 7 bases match TRBD1. Germline lookup yields CDR1 SEHNR and CDR2 FQNEAQ (reference sequence). Trimming took 5 bases from V and 6 from J; bases not matched to a gene: 12. The CDR3 runs to 15 residues. DNA of the CDR3: TGTGCCAGCAGCGTTGGGACAGTGACGGCGGCTGAAGCTTTCTTT. This gives the protein CASSVGTVTAAEAFF.

This chain connects TRBV7-2 to TRBJ1-1, with D possibly TRBD1 on 5 matching bases. The V end lost 7 bases, the J end lost 0 bases, and 15 bases lay between the germline ends. Germline V lookup: CDR1 SGHTA, CDR2 FQGNSA. The CDR3 totals 15 residues. The CDR3 nucleotides are TGTGCCAGCACCCCCGGGTGGGGCATGAACACTGAAGCTTTCTTT. This encodes CASTPGWGMNTEAFF.

The chain combines TRBV7-3 with TRBJ2-1; a weak D match, TRBD2 (5 bases). CDR3 length: 15 amino acids. CDR1 SGHTA and CDR2 FQGTGA come from the germline V gene. V lost 1 base, J lost 8 bases, and 15 bases lay in between. CDR3 bases: TGTGCCAGCAGCTTAAGTTCGGGATTAAACGATGAGCAGTTCTTC. Its protein is CASSLSSGLNDEQFF.

The chain employs TRBV19 and TRBJ1-5, with no clear D. The CDR3 runs to 16 residues. The germline V gene encodes CDR1 LNHDA and CDR2 SQIVND (reference sequence). Trimming stripped 7 bases from V and 0 bases from J, with 16 bases between. The CDR3 sequence: CASIPTGGFSNQPQHF. Here the CDR3 DNA reads TGTGCCAGTATCCCCACGGGAGGGTTTAGCAATCAGCCCCAGCATTTT.

With regard to this clone: The same CDR3 can be traced to other DNA sequences in this sample. The rearrangement uses TRBV5-1 and TRBJ1-1, with 7 bases identical to TRBD1. This CDR3 spans 14 amino acids. The germline V gene has CDR1 SGHRS and CDR2 YFSETQ. Trimming took 4 bases from V and 0 from J; bases not matched to a gene: 3. The DNA for the CDR3 is TGCGCCAGCAGCCTGGACAGGATGAACACTGAAGCTTTCTTT. Protein: CASSLDRMNTEAFF.

The chain couples TRBV7-3 to TRBJ2-6, with D possibly TRBD1 on 5 matching bases. The CDR3 contains 17 residues. Between the trimmed V and J ends, which lost 1 base and 9 bases, there was a span of 19 bases. Germline V lookup: CDR1 SGHTA, CDR2 FQGTGA. This CDR3 is CASSLMVQGPRGNVLTF. DNA of the CDR3: TGTGCCAGCAGCTTAATGGTCCAGGGCCCTAGAGGCAACGTCCTGACTTTC.

The chain recombines TRBV29-1 with TRBJ2-3; TRBD2 might be the D (6 bases). The CDR3 length is 13 residues. Trimming stripped 5 bases from V and 0 bases from J, with 9 bases between. Germline loops: CDR1 SQVTM, CDR2 ANQGSEA. For the CDR3, the DNA is TGCAGCGTTATAGCGGTTAGCACAGATACGCAGTATTTT. Amino acid sequence: CSVIAVSTDTQYF.